This is a list of T cell receptor beta chains from one sample in a study of OX40 agonist ivuxolimab in advanced cancers. Clones were sequenced by immunoSEQ multiplex PCR, and TCRdb holds only the in-frame ones, with some missing. The sample lists about 40,000 clones; 86% were seen once. The sample was CD4+ or CD8+ T cells sorted from blood, taken in a trial of the OX40 agonist ivuxolimab. The receptors derive from an adult with an advanced solid tumor such as melanoma, head and neck, liver or kidney cancer. CDR3s leave out the opening cysteine and the closing phenylalanine or tryptophan.

len	v_gene	j_gene	CDR3aa
10	TRBV6-4	TRBJ2-7	ASSDSRPEQY
12	TRBV4-1	TRBJ1-2	ASSHRRQGLGYT
13	TRBV18	TRBJ2-7	ASSESGGASYEQY
12	TRBV19	TRBJ2-3	ASSILLNTDTQY
16	TRBV7-2	TRBJ1-6	ASSSFSEGLSYNSPLH
10	TRBV7-7	TRBJ2-7	ASSLVSYEQY
10	TRBV9	TRBJ1-1	ASSYMNTEAF
9	TRBV20-1	TRBJ1-1	SARSNTEAF
14	TRBV19	TRBJ2-7	ASRLAGYEGLYEQY
9	TRBV29-1	TRBJ1-1	SPTANTEAF
11	TRBV27	TRBJ1-1	ASRISRDTEAF
11	TRBV4-2	TRBJ1-1	ASSQGVNTEAF
12	TRBV7-9	TRBJ2-5	ASSLVGGAETQY
12	TRBV5-1	TRBJ1-2	ASSLGDSFYGYT
10	TRBV19	TRBJ1-1	ASSLSRVEAF
12	TRBV6-6	TRBJ2-7	ASSPTSGIYEQY
14	TRBV7-9	TRBJ2-3	ASSLFTFGSTDTQY
16	TRBV6-1	TRBJ2-5	ASSEAERDRAHQETQY
14	TRBV7-8	TRBJ2-5	ASSLGPAGREETQY
12	TRBV7-9	TRBJ2-1	ASSLAVGDDEQF
14	TRBV27	TRBJ2-1	ASNGPGLAAYNEQF
12	TRBV13	TRBJ1-2	ASSLSVSLGGYT
14	TRBV9	TRBJ1-2	ASSATTEGLRGGYT
13	TRBV27	TRBJ2-4	ASHPTGGPIGIQY
13	TRBV27	TRBJ1-1	ASSLLGGLNTEAF
13	TRBV7-2	TRBJ2-7	ASSLGVQGAYEQY